Each of the 27 T cell receptor beta chains below was sequenced from the same sample in a study of blood T cell repertoires in COVID-19 (dated by TCRdb to 2020 to 2022). The method was the immunoSEQ multiplex PCR assay. Entries here come from immuneACCESS through TCRdb and include only in-frame sequences with V and J called. Some clones fail to appear in such tables; in the studies checked, an unresolved V gene covers under half of the shortfall, and the cause of the remainder is unknown. This sample is represented by about 97,000 clones; around 87% of them were singletons. Just under 20% of the sample goes to the ten largest clones. Sequences were obtained from peripheral blood. The receptors were sampled from a human donor in a cohort sampled during active COVID-19.

The CDR3 reads CASSATWGEASYNEQFF. The CDR3 nucleotides read TGTGCCAGCAGCGCTACTTGGGGGGAAGCGTCCTACAATGAGCAGTTCTTC. This chain joins TRBV9 and TRBJ2-1, with TRBD2 as a possible D gene (6 bases). Germline V gives CDR1 SGDLS, CDR2 YYNGEE. The CDR3 runs to 17 residues. Trimming removed 3 bases at V and 1 base at J, with 17 bases between.

The V and J genes are TRBV29-1 and TRBJ2-3; D remains unclear. The CDR3 loop spans 12 amino acids. Germline CDR1 is SQVTM and CDR2 is ANQGSEA. Trimming removed 7 bases at V and 6 bases at J, with 14 bases between. The CDR3 DNA reads as TGCAGCGCCCTCCCAGGTTACGATACGCAGTATTTT. Translation: CSALPGYDTQYF.

Only one count was recorded for this clone. This chain uses TRBV5-4 with TRBJ1-3; no reliable D call. This CDR3 is built from 14 residues. CDR1 is SGHNT and CDR2 is YYREEE in the germline V gene (reference sequence). V lost 0 bases to trimming and J lost 2 bases, with 6 bases between them. The CDR3 DNA reads TGTGCCAGCAGCTTGGTCGGGACTGGAAACACCATATATTTT. The encoded protein is CASSLVGTGNTIYF.

V usage is TRBV21-1 and J usage is TRBJ1-1. TRBV21-1 has pseudogene status. CDR3 length: 15 residues. The CDR3 protein is CASSKEGQGGTEAFF. DNA of the CDR3: TGTGCCAGCAGCAAAGAGGGTCAGGGAGGGACTGAAGCTTTCTTT.

The chain has TRBV19 and TRBJ2-7; 11 nucleotides line up with TRBD2. The CDR3 has 13 amino acids. The J segment lost 6 bases and the V segment lost 8 bases, leaving 6 bases of the junction unmatched. CDR1 is LNHDA and CDR2 is SQIVND in the germline V gene (reference sequence). The CDR3, as DNA: TGTGCCAGTGGAGGTCTAGCGGGAGGCGAGCAGTACTTC. The encoded protein is CASGGLAGGEQYF.

This chain joins TRBV4-2 and TRBJ2-1, with D uncertain. The CDR3 is made up of 15 amino acids. In germline, CDR1 is LGHNA, CDR2 YNFKEQ. V lost 0 bases, J lost 3 bases, and 9 bases lay in between. As DNA, the CDR3 is TGTGCCAGCAGCCAAGAGTCGGGTTACTACAATGAGCAGTTCTTC. This encodes CASSQESGYYNEQFF.

The chain uses TRBV24-1 and TRBJ2-1; TRBD2 matches at 14 bases. Germline values: CDR1 KGHDR, CDR2 SFDVKD. Losses at the gene ends were 4 bases for V and 8 bases for J; bases not matched to a gene: 9. CDR3 length: 17 residues. The CDR3 nucleotides read TGTGCCACCAGTGAAGGGGGACTAGCGGGAGATCAATATGAGCAGTTCTTC. This translates into CATSEGGLAGDQYEQFF.

The chain combines TRBV7-6 with TRBJ2-5, with D unresolved. V lost 0 bases and J lost 0, with 8 bases in between. This CDR3 has 15 amino acids. Germline CDR1 reads SGHVS; CDR2 reads FNYEAQ. The CDR3 is CASSLASDYQETQYF. In DNA, the CDR3 is TGTGCCAGCAGCTTAGCGAGTGACTACCAAGAGACCCAGTACTTC.

As concerns this clone: Other DNA sequences from this sample encode an identical CDR3 as well. The gene calls are TRBV7-3 and TRBJ2-1, with 7 bases identical to TRBD1. The CDR3 has 15 residues. Germline CDR1 reads SGHTA; CDR2 reads FQGTGA. The V segment lost 2 bases and the J segment 0 bases; nucleotides outside the gene matches: 1. DNA of the CDR3: TGTGCCAGCAGCTTATCAGGGGGCTCCTACAATGAGCAGTTCTTC. Encoded protein: CASSLSGGSYNEQFF.

This chain joins TRBV2 and TRBJ2-1; 10 bases are a match to TRBD2. The CDR3 is 15 amino acids. Germline CDR1 SNHLY, CDR2 FYNNEI. Trimming at V came to 6 bases and at J to 6 bases, leaving 8 bases not matched to a gene. Here the CDR3 reads CASRRGLAESNEQFF. In DNA form, the CDR3 reads TGTGCCAGCAGGAGAGGACTAGCGGAAAGCAATGAGCAGTTCTTC.

The rearrangement joins TRBV6-6 to TRBJ2-1, with 9 nucleotides matching TRBD1. V lost 4 bases and J lost 4; bases outside the gene matches: 8. CDR1 and CDR2 from the germline V gene are MNHNY and SVGAGI (reference sequence). This CDR3 contains 16 residues. The CDR3 spells CASSFVGQGKYNEQFF. Written as DNA, the CDR3 is TGTGCCAGCAGTTTCGTGGGACAGGGCAAATACAATGAGCAGTTCTTC.

The DNA of the CDR3 is TGTGCCAGCAGCCCAGTGGGACAGGCCACTGAAGCTTTCTTT. This codes for CASSPVGQATEAFF. This chain uses TRBV5-4 with TRBJ1-1; 8 positions agree with TRBD1. CDR1 and CDR2 (germline): SGHNT, YYREEE (reference sequence). With 4 bases clipped from V and 4 bases from J, the junction kept 6 bases outside the gene matches. The CDR3 extends over 14 amino acids.

This CDR3 reads CASSLGEREIYEQFF. In nucleotides, the CDR3 is TGTGCCAGCAGCTTGGGTGAGCGGGAGATCTATGAGCAGTTCTTC. The chain combines TRBV5-6 with TRBJ2-1; 8 nucleotides match TRBD2. Germline CDR1 SGHDT, CDR2 YYEEEE. The CDR3 totals 15 residues. Trimming cost V 0 bases and J 8 bases; bases outside gene matches: 7.

J is TRBJ1-6 and V is TRBV5-1; TRBD1 aligns across 8 bases. CDR1 and CDR2 (germline): SGHRS, YFSETQ. Losses at the gene ends were 4 bases for V and 8 bases for J; bases not matched to a gene: 5. This CDR3 is built from 14 residues. The CDR3 sequence: CASSATGAHSPLHF. DNA for the CDR3: TGCGCCAGCAGCGCGACAGGGGCGCATTCACCCCTCCACTTT. The full variable domain, in which reference TRBV5-1 and TRBJ1-6 provide the parts outside the CDR3, is KAGVTQTPRYLIKTRGQQVTLSCSPISGHRSVSWYQQTPGQGLQFLFEYFSETQRNKGNFPGRFSGRQFSNSRSEMNVSTLELGDSALYLCASSATGAHSPLHFGNGTRLTVT.

This clone occurred once. The chain recombines TRBV5-1 with TRBJ1-1; the D gene is possibly TRBD1 (5 bases). The CDR3 is made up of 15 amino acids. Per the germline V gene, CDR1 is SGHRS and CDR2 is YFSETQ. Trimming left V 4 bases short and J 1 base short, with 14 bases between. The CDR3 DNA sequence: TGCGCCAGCAGCCCGACCGACAGACCGAACACTGAAGCTTTCTTT. It translates to CASSPTDRPNTEAFF.

The chain links TRBV9 to TRBJ2-1; TRBD1 might be the D (5 bases). This CDR3 is built from 13 residues. Germline V lookup: CDR1 SGDLS, CDR2 YYNGEE. V was trimmed by 0 bases and J by 8 bases, leaving 9 bases between them. The CDR3 DNA reads TGTGCCAGCAGCGTAGGGACAATGGATGAGCAGTTCTTC. It codes for CASSVGTMDEQFF.

The rearrangement joins TRBV11-2 to TRBJ2-5, with D unresolved. The CDR3 contains 13 residues. Deletions cut 1 base from V and 2 bases from J, with 5 bases between. CDR1 and CDR2 (germline): SGHAT, FQNNGV. The CDR3 sequence is CASSLGHQETQYF. The DNA for the CDR3 is TGTGCCAGCAGCTTAGGACATCAAGAGACCCAGTACTTC.

J is TRBJ2-7 and V is TRBV4-3, with 10 bases that match TRBD2. V lost 0 bases and J lost 4; bases outside the gene matches: 6. The CDR3 length is 16 residues. CDR1 and CDR2 (germline): LGHNA, YSLEER. The CDR3 here is CASSQEPSGSRYEQYF. CDR3 nucleotide sequence: TGCGCCAGCAGCCAAGAGCCTAGCGGGAGCAGATACGAGCAGTACTTC.

This clone turned up a few times. The chain links TRBV4-1 to TRBJ2-7; D might be TRBD1 (5 bases). This CDR3 has 15 residues. V was trimmed by 1 base and J by 3 bases, leaving 13 bases between them. Germline loops: CDR1 MGHRA, CDR2 YSYEKL. The CDR3 DNA is TGCGCCAGCAGCCAAGGGCAGGCCAGGGTCTACGAGCAGTACTTC. As protein: CASSQGQARVYEQYF.

This chain joins TRBV29-1 and TRBJ1-2; 7 bases agree with TRBD1. V was pared by 3 bases and J by 1 base, with 5 bases of the junction left unmatched. The CDR3 extends over 14 amino acids. CDR1 is SQVTM, CDR2 ANQGSEA, per germline. The CDR3 sequence: CSVEGQMINYGYTF. In DNA form, the CDR3 reads TGCAGCGTTGAGGGACAGATGATTAACTATGGCTACACCTTC.

The chain employs TRBV7-6 and TRBJ2-1; D call uncertain. V shed 3 bases and J shed 0 bases, with 15 bases lying between them. The length of the CDR3 is 17 residues. Germline CDR1 is SGHVS and CDR2 is FNYEAQ. CDR3 sequence reads: CASSFRPGLNSYNEQFF. CDR3 nucleotides: TGTGCCAGCAGCTTCCGTCCAGGCTTAAACTCCTACAATGAGCAGTTCTTC.

This clone has only a few counts. The chain carries TRBV29-1 and TRBJ2-5, with D perhaps TRBD2 (6 bases). The germline gives CDR1 SQVTM, CDR2 ANQGSEA. The CDR3 spans 11 residues. V dropped 7 bases and J dropped 6 bases, with 12 bases sitting between them. The CDR3 bases are TGCAGCGGCGGGCGGGGAAAGACCCAGTACTTC. Encoded protein: CSGGRGKTQYF.

The chain employs TRBV18 and TRBJ2-1; 14 bases are a match to TRBD2. The V segment lost 10 bases and the J segment 7 bases; nucleotides outside the gene matches: 12. Germline assignment: CDR1 KGHSH and CDR2 LQKENI. This CDR3 comprises 16 residues. The CDR3 loop reads CATSQGLAGVKNEQFF. The CDR3 DNA is TGTGCCACCTCCCAGGGACTAGCGGGAGTAAAGAATGAGCAGTTCTTC.

V gene TRBV2 combines with J gene TRBJ2-3; TRBD2 aligns across 8 bases. V trimming: 9 bases; J trimming: 2 bases; junction bases outside the gene matches: 4. CDR3 size: 13 residues. From germline, CDR1 is SNHLY and CDR2 FYNNEI. The CDR3 DNA follows: TGTGCCAGTTGGCGGGGGGACACAGATACGCAGTATTTT. It encodes CASWRGDTDTQYF.

The CDR3 reads CASSQGTSGGQYF. CDR3 DNA: TGTGCCAGCAGCCAAGGAACTAGCGGCGGGCAGTACTTC. This chain uses TRBV3-1 (or the pseudogene TRBV3-2) with TRBJ2-7; 8 nucleotides align to TRBD2. The CDR3 has 13 amino acids. Germline loops: CDR1 LGHDT, CDR2 YNNKEL (reference sequence). V shed 1 base and J 9 bases; nucleotides not matched to a gene: 5.

CDR3 DNA sequence: TGTGCCAGCAGCCTCGGGAGGACGGCTACCTACGAGCAGTACTTC. Amino acids: CASSLGRTATYEQYF. V and J are TRBV5-5 and TRBJ2-7; 7 nucleotides line up with TRBD2. The CDR3 extends over 15 amino acids. V was pared by 4 bases and J by 2 bases, with 9 bases of the junction left unmatched. Germline lookup yields CDR1 SGHKS and CDR2 YYEKEE (reference sequence).

Here the CDR3 DNA reads TGTGCCAGCAGCTTAGAGTGGGACAGGGGTTCACCCCTCCACTTT. Translation: CASSLEWDRGSPLHF. This chain connects TRBV7-9 to TRBJ1-6, with 10 nucleotides matching TRBD1. The CDR3 totals 15 residues. V gave up 1 base and J gave up 9 bases; unmatched junction bases: 3. Germline-derived CDR1 and CDR2 are SEHNR and FQNEAQ (reference sequence).